The 32 T cell receptor beta chains given below trace back to one sample, sequenced in a study of cytomegalovirus exposure and HLA in healthy donors. Primers: 60 Vbeta forward and 13 Jbeta reverse. Using immunoSEQ multiplex PCR, the repertoire was profiled, and TCRdb retains in-frame clones only, with some absent. The data hold some 180,000 clones, with about 69% observed a single time. Sequenced sample: PBMCs. Source of these receptors: a male donor in good health and CMV-seronegative.

The chain uses TRBV6-1 and TRBJ2-3, with D possibly TRBD1 on 6 matching bases. Germline lookup yields CDR1 MNHNS and CDR2 SASEGT. The CDR3 loop spans 15 amino acids. Trimming shortened V by 6 bases and J by 3 bases, and 16 bases separated the two germline ends. Written as DNA, the CDR3 is TGTGCCAGCAGCTCCCTACAGGGATTGACAGATACGCAGTATTTT. This gives the protein CASSSLQGLTDTQYF.

The rearrangement joins TRBV7-9 to TRBJ1-3; maybe TRBD1 (6 bases). Germline V gives CDR1 SEHNR, CDR2 FQNEAQ (reference sequence). Trimming stripped 2 bases from V and 0 bases from J, with 11 bases between. The CDR3 length is 16 residues. The CDR3 protein is CASSLRTDSSGNTIYF. CDR3 coding DNA: TGTGCCAGCAGCTTAAGGACAGACAGCTCTGGAAACACCATATATTTT.

This chain connects TRBV5-4 to TRBJ1-3; 10 bases match TRBD1. V was pared by 3 bases and J by 2 bases, with 8 bases of the junction left unmatched. Germline V gives CDR1 SGHNT, CDR2 YYREEE (reference sequence). The CDR3 contains 17 residues. In DNA, the CDR3 is TGTGCCAGCAGCTCGGGACTCGGACAGGGGGCTGGAAACACCATATATTTT. Its translation is CASSSGLGQGAGNTIYF.

The chain recombines TRBV10-3 with TRBJ2-3; 8 bases line up with TRBD2. Germline-derived CDR1 and CDR2 are ENHRY and SYGVKD. The CDR3 runs 17 residues. Trimming removed 0 bases from V and 8 bases from J; junction bases left unmatched: 13. CDR3 amino acids: CAISESSSGVPRGTQYF. The CDR3 DNA follows: TGTGCCATCAGTGAGTCAAGTAGCGGGGTCCCCAGAGGTACGCAGTATTTT.

The chain carries TRBV7-3 and TRBJ2-1; no definite D call. Germline V gene sequence: CDR1 SGHTA, CDR2 FQGTGA. V lost 0 bases to trimming and J lost 6 bases, with 9 bases between them. This CDR3 has 14 amino acids. The CDR3 loop is CASSLTREINEQFF. CDR3 coding DNA: TGTGCCAGCAGCTTAACCCGCGAAATCAATGAGCAGTTCTTC.

The chain employs TRBV2 and TRBJ2-7, with a possible D match to TRBD1 (5 bases). Looked up from germline, CDR1 is SNHLY and CDR2 is FYNNEI. V lost 2 bases and J lost 0, with 14 bases in between. The CDR3 has 16 residues. CDR3 sequence: CASSERGRASSYEQYF. The DNA of the CDR3 is TGTGCCAGCAGTGAAAGGGGCAGGGCCAGCTCCTACGAGCAGTACTTC.

The J gene is TRBJ2-5, the V gene TRBV18; tentatively, D is TRBD1 (5 bases). The CDR3 runs 13 residues. Per germline, CDR1 KGHSH and CDR2 LQKENI. The V and J ends lost 3 bases and 1 base respectively, with 6 bases between them. The CDR3 protein is CASSPDIQETQYF. In nucleotides, the CDR3 is TGTGCCAGCTCACCGGACATCCAAGAGACCCAGTACTTC.

The rearrangement joins TRBV6-1 to TRBJ2-1, with 14 bases fitting TRBD2. Looked up from germline, CDR1 is MNHNS and CDR2 is SASEGT. This CDR3 has 15 amino acids. Trimming took 6 bases from V and 8 from J; bases not matched to a gene: 6. CDR3 in DNA: TGTGCCAGCAGATCCGGGACTAGCGGGAGTGATGAGCAGTTCTTC. Its translation is CASRSGTSGSDEQFF.

This rearrangement joins TRBV18 to TRBJ1-4, with D possibly TRBD1 on 5 matching bases. The V gene lost 5 bases and the J gene lost 5 bases, with 9 bases spanning the gap. The CDR3 covers 13 residues. CDR1 is KGHSH and CDR2 is LQKENI in the germline V gene. CDR3: CASSAGENEKLFF. CDR3 DNA: TGTGCCAGCTCAGCGGGGGAGAATGAAAAACTGTTTTTT. Filled out from reference TRBV18 and TRBJ1-4, the complete variable domain reads NAGVMQNPRHLVRRRGQEARLRCSPMKGHSHVYWYRQLPEEGLKFMVYLQKENIIDESGMPKERFSAEFPKEGPSILRIQQVVRGDSAAYFCASSAGENEKLFFGSGTQLSVL.

The chain carries TRBV5-4 and TRBJ2-4; 10 nucleotides align to TRBD2. The CDR3 has 15 residues. Germline loops: CDR1 SGHNT, CDR2 YYREEE (reference sequence). V was clipped by 4 bases and J by 7 bases; unmatched bases: 8. The CDR3 spells CASSLTSGVTNIQYF. Here the CDR3 DNA reads TGTGCCAGCAGCCTTACTAGCGGGGTAACCAACATTCAGTACTTC. The full variable domain, its missing parts supplied by reference TRBV5-4 and TRBJ2-4, is ETGVTQSPTHLIKTRGQQVTLRCSSQSGHNTVSWYQQALGQGPQFIFQYYREEENGRGNFPPRFSGLQFPNYSSELNVNALELDDSALYLCASSLTSGVTNIQYFGAGTRLSVL.

The V gene is TRBV6-6, the J gene TRBJ1-5, with D uncertain. Germline V gives CDR1 MNHNY, CDR2 SVGAGI (reference sequence). V shed 2 bases and J shed 7 bases, with 9 bases lying between them. CDR3 length equals 13 residues. This CDR3 is CASSYGRPQPQHF. CDR3 DNA: TGTGCCAGCAGTTACGGCAGGCCACAGCCCCAGCATTTT.

The V and J genes are TRBV6-5 and TRBJ2-1; 10 nucleotides match TRBD2. The CDR3 runs 16 residues. V was pared by 0 bases and J by 6 bases, with 5 bases of the junction left unmatched. CDR1 and CDR2 from the germline V gene are MNHEY and SVGAGI. Here the CDR3 DNA reads TGTGCCAGCAGTTACTCGAGGAGCGGGAGGGTCAATGAGCAGTTCTTC. This codes for CASSYSRSGRVNEQFF.

The rearrangement uses TRBV6-5 and TRBJ1-2, with D unresolved. Germline CDR1 reads MNHEY; CDR2 reads SVGAGI. There are 14 residues in the CDR3. Trimming cost V 2 bases and J 7 bases, with 14 bases left between them. The chain's CDR3 is CASSYTTATRGYTF. CDR3 DNA sequence: TGTGCCAGCAGTTACACGACGGCGACTCGTGGCTACACCTTC.

This clone occurred a few times. This chain links TRBV11-2 with TRBJ1-1; D remains unclear. The germline V gene encodes CDR1 SGHAT and CDR2 FQNNGV. The CDR3 is 13 amino acids. The V and J ends lost 5 bases and 6 bases respectively, with 13 bases between them. CDR3 DNA: TGTGCCAGCAGCCCGCGGGAGAATGCTGAAGCTTTCTTT. This codes for CASSPRENAEAFF.

The V call is TRBV19, the J call TRBJ1-1; TRBD1 matches 10 bases. This CDR3 spans 14 amino acids. Germline V gene lookup returns CDR1 LNHDA and CDR2 SQIVND (reference sequence). Trimming removed 5 bases from V and 3 bases from J; junction bases left unmatched: 3. The CDR3 loop is CASSWTGGDTEAFF. The CDR3 region has the DNA TGTGCCAGTAGTTGGACAGGGGGTGACACTGAAGCTTTCTTT.

This sequence joins TRBV19 and TRBJ2-1, with 7 bases fitting TRBD2. Germline CDR1 is LNHDA and CDR2 is SQIVND (reference sequence). V shed 9 bases and J 4 bases; nucleotides not matched to a gene: 18. The CDR3 is made up of 17 amino acids. The CDR3 DNA sequence: TGTGCCAGCGACGATTCGGGGGGTACCCTCTCATACAATGAGCAGTTCTTC. Translating gives CASDDSGGTLSYNEQFF.

The chain carries TRBV28 and TRBJ2-1; 8 bases fit TRBD2. The CDR3 consists of 15 residues. Germline values: CDR1 MDHEN, CDR2 SYDVKM. V lost 5 bases to trimming and J lost 4 bases; unmatched junction nucleotides: 7. The DNA of the CDR3 is TGTGCCAGCAGTGGCACTGCGGGGGGTTACAATGAGCAGTTCTTC. It codes for CASSGTAGGYNEQFF. The complete variable domain, with remaining parts taken from reference TRBV28 and TRBJ2-1, reads DVKVTQSSRYLVKRTGEKVFLECVQDMDHENMFWYRQDPGLGLRLIYFSYDVKMKEKGDIPEGYSVSREKKERFSLILESASTNQTSMYLCASSGTAGGYNEQFFGPGTRLTVL.

There are a few counts of this clone. V gene TRBV2 combines with J gene TRBJ1-3, with D hard to call. This CDR3 region has 15 residues. V lost 6 bases to trimming and J lost 0 bases, with 12 bases between them. Germline values: CDR1 SNHLY, CDR2 FYNNEI. CDR3 in amino acids: CASSNTRSSGNTIYF. CDR3 in DNA: TGTGCCAGCAGCAACACACGAAGCTCTGGAAACACCATATATTTT.

The rearrangement uses TRBV9 and TRBJ1-2; D possibly corresponds to TRBD1 (6 bases). This CDR3 comprises 15 residues. Germline loops: CDR1 SGDLS, CDR2 YYNGEE. The V end was cut by 3 bases, the J end by 4 bases, with 16 bases between. DNA of the CDR3: TGTGCCAGCAGCGAGGGGGGCGGGGGCGTCTATGGCTACACCTTC. Protein: CASSEGGGGVYGYTF.

The chain joins TRBV28 to TRBJ1-4; tentative D call: TRBD1 (6 bases). Per germline, CDR1 MDHEN and CDR2 SYDVKM. This CDR3 comprises 14 residues. V gave up 8 bases and J gave up 7 bases, with 17 bases separating them. CDR3: CASHTQGLVEKLFF. The CDR3 DNA follows: TGTGCCAGCCACACACAGGGATTGGTTGAAAAACTGTTTTTT.

The V gene is TRBV27, the J gene TRBJ2-7; weak D call: TRBD1 (6 bases). The CDR3 consists of 13 residues. Germline CDR1 and CDR2: MNHEY and SMNVEV (reference sequence). V was clipped by 4 bases and J by 8 bases, with 15 bases between them. The CDR3 loop is CASSYYRAGQQYF. As DNA, the CDR3 is TGTGCCAGCAGTTACTACAGGGCGGGCCAGCAGTACTTC.

The chain recombines TRBV5-1 with TRBJ1-3, with 7 bases aligning to TRBD1. Losses at the gene ends were 0 bases for V and 3 bases for J; bases not matched to a gene: 9. Germline CDR1 is SGHRS and CDR2 is YFSETQ. This CDR3 has 17 residues. The CDR3 DNA reads as TGCGCCAGCAGCTTGGGACAGGGCCTTTTTGATGGAAACACCATATATTTT. This sequence encodes CASSLGQGLFDGNTIYF.

The chain is built from TRBV11-2 and TRBJ1-1; D remains ambiguous. The V end was cut by 3 bases, the J end by 1 base, with 6 bases between. The germline V gene has CDR1 SGHAT and CDR2 FQNNGV. The CDR3 extends over 13 amino acids. The DNA for the CDR3 is TGTGCCAGCAGCTTCGCAGAGAACACTGAAGCTTTCTTT. This translates into CASSFAENTEAFF.

The J gene is TRBJ1-1, the V gene TRBV11-2; the match to TRBD1 covers 9 bases. Trimming took 0 bases from V and 4 from J; bases not matched to a gene: 6. The length of the CDR3 is 16 residues. The germline CDR1 and CDR2 sequences are SGHAT and FQNNGV. The chain's CDR3 is CASSLDLVTGGTEAFF. CDR3 DNA sequence: TGTGCCAGCAGCTTAGATCTGGTGACAGGGGGCACTGAAGCTTTCTTT.

The chain couples TRBV28 to TRBJ1-5, with unresolved D. The germline gives CDR1 MDHEN, CDR2 SYDVKM. The CDR3 contains 13 residues. The ends were cut back, 4 bases at V and 6 bases at J, with 10 bases in the middle. The DNA for the CDR3 is TGTGCCAGCAGTTCCTACTCAGGTCAGCCCCAGCATTTT. Encoded protein: CASSSYSGQPQHF.

This clone occurred a few times. The chain recombines TRBV13 with TRBJ1-5; 7 nucleotides match TRBD1. The CDR3 consists of 14 residues. Per germline, CDR1 PRHDT and CDR2 FYEKMQ (reference sequence). Trimming cost V 5 bases and J 4 bases; bases outside gene matches: 5. CDR3 DNA: TGTGCCAGCAGCGAGACAGGGCCAAATCAGCCCCAGCATTTT. This codes for CASSETGPNQPQHF.

In its sample, this clone was seen once. V usage is TRBV6-5 and J usage is TRBJ2-7; D not certain. Trimming left V 5 bases short and J 6 bases short, with 8 bases between. The CDR3 is 11 residues long. The germline V gene has CDR1 MNHEY and CDR2 SVGAGI. Here the CDR3 DNA reads TGTGCCAGCAGTACGAGAGCCGAGCAGTACTTC. Protein: CASSTRAEQYF.

V and J are TRBV18 and TRBJ2-7; the D is unclear. CDR3 size: 14 residues. The V gene's germline CDR1 is KGHSH and CDR2 LQKENI. The V end was cut by 10 bases, the J end by 0 bases, with 16 bases between. DNA of the CDR3: TGTGCCACCTCTTTAGATCTAAGCTCCTACGAGCAGTACTTC. Translation: CATSLDLSSYEQYF.

The rearrangement uses TRBV10-2 and TRBJ2-1; D perhaps matches TRBD2 (7 bases). Trimming shortened V by 2 bases and J by 6 bases, and 14 bases separated the two germline ends. The CDR3 contains 15 residues. In germline, CDR1 is WSHSY, CDR2 SAAADI. The CDR3 reads CASSEGGGRSNEQFF. The CDR3 coding sequence is TGCGCCAGCAGTGAGGGGGGCGGGAGAAGCAATGAGCAGTTCTTC.

The chain joins TRBV28 to TRBJ2-3, with 9 bases that match TRBD1. The V segment lost 4 bases and the J segment 2 bases; nucleotides outside the gene matches: 16. The CDR3 is 19 residues long. CDR1 and CDR2 from the germline V gene are MDHEN and SYDVKM. CDR3 region: CASSSYHIQGALNTDTQYF. For the CDR3, the DNA is TGTGCCAGCAGTTCATACCATATACAGGGGGCTCTTAACACAGATACGCAGTATTTT.

The V gene is TRBV7-6, the J gene TRBJ2-7; the match to TRBD2 covers 8 bases. V shed 1 base and J 4 bases; nucleotides not matched to a gene: 6. CDR3 size: 15 residues. CDR1 is SGHVS and CDR2 is FNYEAQ in the germline V gene. The CDR3 reads CASSLDAGGSYEQYF. CDR3 nucleotides: TGTGCCAGCAGCTTAGATGCGGGAGGATCTTACGAGCAGTACTTC.

This chain uses TRBV6-1 with TRBJ1-1; D uncertain. The V gene lost 6 bases and the J gene lost 2 bases, with 10 bases spanning the gap. CDR1 MNHNS and CDR2 SASEGT come from the germline V gene. The CDR3 is made up of 13 amino acids. The DNA of the CDR3 is TGTGCCAGCAGCCCAACAGTTAACACTGAAGCTTTCTTT. Translation: CASSPTVNTEAFF.